This T cell receptor beta chain was recovered during a study of blood T cell repertoires in COVID-19. This CDR3 spans 15 amino acids. V was trimmed by 6 bases and J by 0 bases, leaving 12 bases between them. Germline loops: CDR1 LNHDA, CDR2 SQIVND (reference sequence). In the original processing: Amplification of reference gene primers provided the estimated nucleated cell counts. Some clones are missing from TCRdb's copy, which holds only in-frame ones; the method was immunoSEQ multiplex PCR. V, J and clone size are those of that table, while D and trimming were read from the DNA. There are about 210,000 clones in the sample; 85% to 90% occur only once, and 0.65% to 0.95% lies in the top ten.

What was sequenced was peripheral blood. J is TRBJ1-3 and V is TRBV19, with D hard to call. This sequence was found in a woman aged 65 to 85 with acute or convalescent COVID-19. The CDR3 here is CASSSTRSSGNTIYF. CDR3 DNA: TGTGCCAGTAGCTCAACCCGGAGCTCTGGAAACACCATATATTTT. Variable domain in full (rest from reference TRBV19 and TRBJ1-3): DGGITQSPKYLFRKEGQNVTLSCEQNLNHDAMYWYRQDPGQGLRLIYYSQIVNDFQKGDIAEGYSVSREKKESFPLTVTSAQKNPTAFYLCASSSTRSSGNTIYFGEGSWLTVV.